The 23 T cell receptor beta chains below were found in one sample sequenced in a study of blood T cells in healthy people across ages. Using a J-beta primer mix together with a sample-barcoded 5' primer, a second PCR was run for about 6 to 12 cycles. MiXCR was run by TCRdb on the 5' RACE reads, yielding one entry per CDR3 protein. The sample shows 850,000 to 1,000,000 distinct CDR3 sequences, 51% of them seen only once. Sequencing was carried out using blood. The receptor source for this set is a woman aged 60-70 years in good health.

This clonotype was observed a single time. The V gene is TRBV30, the J gene TRBJ2-5; D not resolved. With the DNA end fitting TRBJ2-7 better, the J assignment may be wrong. The germline CDR1 and CDR2 sequences are GTSNPN and SVGIG (reference sequence). The CDR3 is 13 residues long. The CDR3 sequence: CACNPVGGYEQYF. The CDR3 region has the DNA TGTGCCTGTAACCCGGTGGGTGGCTACGAGCAGTACTTC.

The chain is built from TRBV10-3 and TRBJ2-1, with no clear D. The CDR3 runs to 12 residues. Germline loops: CDR1 ENHRY, CDR2 SYGVKD. V gave up 3 bases and J gave up 6 bases, with 6 bases separating them. CDR3 amino acids: CAISEQINEQFF. In DNA form, the CDR3 reads TGTGCCATCAGTGAACAGATCAATGAGCAGTTCTTC.

This clonotype was seen only a few times. V is TRBV12-3 or TRBV12-4 and J is TRBJ1-6, with D tentatively TRBD1 (5 bases). Trimming took 5 bases from V and 7 from J, leaving 15 bases between them. This CDR3 spans 15 amino acids. For the CDR3, the DNA is TGTGCCAGCAGTGCGACAGAGAGAAGAAATTCACCCCTCCACTTT. Encoded protein: CASSATERRNSPLHF.

V is TRBV10-3 and J is TRBJ2-1; D is perhaps TRBD2 (6 bases). CDR3 length equals 15 residues. CDR1 and CDR2 (germline): ENHRY, SYGVKD. V was pared by 4 bases and J by 9 bases, with 19 bases between. The CDR3 loop is CAISAGTTRRVEQFF. The CDR3 coding sequence is TGTGCCATCAGTGCAGGGACGACTAGGAGGGTTGAGCAGTTCTTC.

This clonotype has more than one count but fewer than ten. The chain is built from TRBV7-2 and TRBJ2-3; 7 nucleotides match TRBD1. CDR1 is SGHTA, CDR2 FQGNSA, per germline. The CDR3 totals 17 residues. Unmatched junction bases numbered 12, after V lost 5 bases and J lost 1 base. In nucleotides, the CDR3 is TGTGCCAGCAGCCCACCGTTTACAGGGGTAGGCACAGATACGCAGTATTTT. Its protein product is CASSPPFTGVGTDTQYF.

This chain joins TRBV20-1 and TRBJ2-2; 12 bases are shared with TRBD2. Looked up from germline, CDR1 is DFQATT and CDR2 is SNEGSKA (reference sequence). The trim removed 6 bases at V and 7 bases at J, leaving 12 bases unmatched. The CDR3 is 16 residues long. The CDR3 loop is CSATSLAGGPNGELFF. CDR3 DNA sequence: TGCAGTGCAACCAGCCTAGCGGGAGGGCCAAACGGGGAGCTGTTTTTT.

This clonotype was detected a few times. CDR3 protein: CASSPVMGTDTQYF. The CDR3 coding sequence is TGTGCCAGCAGCCCCGTAATGGGCACAGATACGCAGTATTTT. The V call is TRBV3-1, the J call TRBJ2-3, with D hard to call. The CDR3 covers 14 residues. The germline V gene has CDR1 LGHDT and CDR2 YNNKEL (reference sequence). V lost 4 bases to trimming and J lost 1 base, with 9 bases between them.

About this clonotype: A junction boundary mismatches the germline segment, possibly from a read error. The V call is TRBV6-5, the J call TRBJ2-7; 9 bases are a match to TRBD2. Germline V gene sequence: CDR1 MNHEY, CDR2 SVGAGI. This CDR3 is built from 13 residues. For the CDR3, the DNA is TGTGCCAGCAGTGACTCTAGCGGGATTGAGCAGTACTTC. Encoded protein: CASSDSSGIEQYF.

V usage is TRBV29-1 and J usage is TRBJ2-7, with unresolved D. CDR3 length: 12 residues. Between the trimmed V and J ends, which lost 6 bases and 1 base, there was a span of 10 bases. The germline V gene has CDR1 SQVTM and CDR2 ANQGSEA. The DNA for the CDR3 is TGCAGCGTCTCTCAGGCATCCTACGAGCAGTACTTC. Translation: CSVSQASYEQYF.

This clonotype has just a few counts. The chain combines TRBV28 with TRBJ2-7; D may correspond to TRBD1 or TRBD2 (7 bases each). With 10 bases removed from V and 3 bases from J, the gap between germline ends came to 16 bases. Germline CDR1 MDHEN, CDR2 SYDVKM. This CDR3 spans 13 amino acids. The DNA of the CDR3 is TGTGCCACCAGGGGGGGGGTGGTCTACGAGCAGTACTTC. This gives the protein CATRGGVVYEQYF.

This chain joins TRBV27 and TRBJ2-3, with 7 bases lining up with TRBD2. The CDR3 has 17 amino acids. The germline gives CDR1 MNHEY, CDR2 SMNVEV (reference sequence). J lost 4 bases, V lost 5 bases, and 15 bases had no gene match. Written as DNA, the CDR3 is TGTGCCAGCAGTCCTCCCACCGCGGGAGAAAGTTCAGATACGCAGTATTTT. Translated, it gives CASSPPTAGESSDTQYF.

V is TRBV6-6 and J is TRBJ2-5, with D tentatively TRBD1 (6 bases). This CDR3 has 13 residues. Looked up from germline, CDR1 is MNHNY and CDR2 is SVGAGI (reference sequence). V dropped 10 bases and J dropped 7 bases, with 19 bases sitting between them. CDR3 nucleotide sequence: TGTGCCACCTCTACGGGTAGAGGGGGGACCCAGTACTTC. It codes for CATSTGRGGTQYF.

V gene TRBV20-1 combines with J gene TRBJ2-7; 10 bases line up with TRBD1. Unmatched junction bases numbered 8, after V lost 1 base and J lost 5 bases. Germline CDR1 is DFQATT and CDR2 is SNEGSKA (reference sequence). This CDR3 has 15 residues. The CDR3 nucleotides are TGCAGTGCTAGAGGCCTGGGACAGGGGCTCAACGAGCAGTACTTC. This sequence encodes CSARGLGQGLNEQYF.

The CDR3 DNA is TGCGCCAGCAGCTTGAGTGGCGGGAGTTATAACAATGAGCAGTTCTTC. The encoded protein is CASSLSGGSYNNEQFF. This chain joins TRBV5-1 and TRBJ2-1; 7 nucleotides agree with TRBD2. In germline, CDR1 is SGHRS, CDR2 YFSETQ. The CDR3 runs to 16 residues. Trimming cost V 1 base and J 5 bases; bases outside gene matches: 9.

There are a few counts of this clonotype. The chain couples TRBV5-1 to TRBJ2-5, with D perhaps TRBD2 (6 bases). Trimming cost V 2 bases and J 2 bases, with 10 bases left between them. Germline values: CDR1 SGHRS, CDR2 YFSETQ. The CDR3 has 14 residues. The CDR3 sequence: CASSFAAGQETQYF. CDR3 DNA: TGCGCCAGCAGCTTTGCGGCGGGGCAAGAGACCCAGTACTTC.

This clonotype was detected only a few times. The CDR3 loop is CASSPTGLADNEQFF. The DNA of the CDR3 is TGTGCCAGCTCACCGACAGGACTAGCGGACAATGAGCAGTTCTTC. The chain has TRBV18 and TRBJ2-1; TRBD2 matches at 10 bases. The CDR3 covers 15 residues. Germline loops: CDR1 KGHSH, CDR2 LQKENI. V gave up 3 bases and J gave up 5 bases; unmatched junction bases: 4.

This clonotype has only a few counts. V is TRBV20-1 and J is TRBJ2-6; 8 bases map to TRBD1. Trimming cost V 6 bases and J 0 bases; bases outside gene matches: 10. This CDR3 is built from 17 residues. Per the germline V gene, CDR1 is DFQATT and CDR2 is SNEGSKA (reference sequence). The CDR3 nucleotides read TGCAGTGCCGGTGGACAGGGTCCCCACTCTGGGGCCAACGTCCTGACTTTC. Translating it yields CSAGGQGPHSGANVLTF.

The rearrangement uses TRBV6-6 and TRBJ2-3; TRBD1 agrees at 8 bases. Germline V gene data show CDR1 as MNHNY and CDR2 as SVGAGI (reference sequence). J lost 14 bases, V lost 7 bases, and 17 bases had no gene match. This CDR3 is built from 14 residues. The CDR3 spells CASTPGAGGLARYF. CDR3 sequence (DNA): TGTGCCAGCACCCCTGGAGCAGGGGGCCTTGCGAGGTATTTT.

The chain couples TRBV4-3 to TRBJ2-2, with D perhaps TRBD1 (6 bases). V lost 0 bases to trimming and J lost 6 bases, with 20 bases between them. Germline V CDR1 and CDR2: LGHNA, YSLEER. The CDR3 is 18 residues long. CDR3 sequence reads: CASSQERAGTPFSGELFF. The CDR3 DNA follows: TGCGCCAGCAGCCAAGAAAGGGCCGGGACACCTTTCTCCGGGGAGCTGTTTTTT.

This chain uses TRBV6-2 or TRBV6-3 with TRBJ2-1; 7 positions agree with TRBD2. V was pared by 6 bases and J by 1 base, with 6 bases of the junction left unmatched. The CDR3 runs 15 residues. Germline assignment: CDR1 MNHEY and CDR2 SVGEGT. The CDR3 DNA reads as TGTGCCAGCAGCCGAGCGGGGTCTTCCTACAATGAGCAGTTCTTC. Translation gives CASSRAGSSYNEQFF.

V and J are TRBV10-3 and TRBJ2-1; 10 bases line up with TRBD2. This CDR3 has 13 amino acids. Per germline, CDR1 ENHRY and CDR2 SYGVKD. J lost 8 bases, V lost 6 bases, and 4 bases had no gene match. DNA for the CDR3: TGTGCCATCAGCAACCTAGCGGGAGATGAGCAGTTCTTC. Protein: CAISNLAGDEQFF.

This sequence joins TRBV5-1 and TRBJ1-1; D is uncertain. The V gene's germline CDR1 is SGHRS and CDR2 YFSETQ. V was trimmed by 5 bases and J by 0 bases, leaving 11 bases between them. The CDR3 runs 14 residues. The DNA for the CDR3 is TGCGCCAGCAGTTTCGACGGGTTGAACACTGAAGCTTTCTTT. It yields the protein CASSFDGLNTEAFF.

J is TRBJ1-2 and V is TRBV9; D perhaps matches TRBD1 (5 bases). The CDR3 totals 14 residues. V lost 0 bases and J lost 3, with 9 bases in between. Germline CDR1 is SGDLS and CDR2 is YYNGEE. The CDR3 region has the DNA TGTGCCAGCAGCGTAGACAGGATCTACTATGGCTACACCTTC. It yields the protein CASSVDRIYYGYTF.